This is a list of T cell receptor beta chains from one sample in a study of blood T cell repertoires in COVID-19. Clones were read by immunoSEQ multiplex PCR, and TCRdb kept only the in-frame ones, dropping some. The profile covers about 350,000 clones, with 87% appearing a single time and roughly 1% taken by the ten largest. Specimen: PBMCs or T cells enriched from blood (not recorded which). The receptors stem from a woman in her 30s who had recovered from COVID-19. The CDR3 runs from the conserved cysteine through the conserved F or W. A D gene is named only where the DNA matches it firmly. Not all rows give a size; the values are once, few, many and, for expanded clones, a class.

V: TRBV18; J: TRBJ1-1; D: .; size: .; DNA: TGTGCCAGCTCACCTCTCTCGCAGGACACTGAAGCTTTCTTT; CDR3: CASSPLSQDTEAFF
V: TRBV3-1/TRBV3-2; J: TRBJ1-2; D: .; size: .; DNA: TGTGCCAGCAGCCAAGATTCAGGGATCTATGGCTACACCTTC; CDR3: CASSQDSGIYGYTF
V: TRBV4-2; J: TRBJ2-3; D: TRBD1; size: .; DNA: TGTGCCAGCAGCCGAGGGACAGGACAAGCAGATACGCAGTATTTT; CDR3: CASSRGTGQADTQYF
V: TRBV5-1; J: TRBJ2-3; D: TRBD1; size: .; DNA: TGCGCCAGCGCGACCGACAGGGCTTGGACAGATACGCAGTATTTT; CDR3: CASATDRAWTDTQYF
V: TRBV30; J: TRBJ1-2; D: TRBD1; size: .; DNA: TGTGCCTGGAGTGTAGTCAGGGGGCACGGAGGCTACACCTTC; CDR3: CAWSVVRGHGGYTF
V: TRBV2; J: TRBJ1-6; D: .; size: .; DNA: TGTGCCAGCAGTGGGTTACAGGGCCTTGATTCACCCCTCCACTTT; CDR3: CASSGLQGLDSPLHF
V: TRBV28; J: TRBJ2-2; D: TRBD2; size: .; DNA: TGTGCCAGCAGTTTAAAGGGAAATGTGGGGGGGGACACCGGGGAGCTGTTTTTT; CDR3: CASSLKGNVGGDTGELFF
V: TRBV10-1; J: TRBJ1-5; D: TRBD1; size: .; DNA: TGCGCCAGCAGTCCCGGGACAGGGAACCAGCCCCAGCATTTT; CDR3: CASSPGTGNQPQHF
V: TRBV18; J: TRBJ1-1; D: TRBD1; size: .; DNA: TGTGCCAGCTCAGGGGACAGGGGGAACACTGAAGCTTTCTTT; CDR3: CASSGDRGNTEAFF
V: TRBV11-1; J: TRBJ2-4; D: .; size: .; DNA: TGTGCCAGCAGCTTGCCAGGGGACGCCAAAAACATTCAGTACTTC; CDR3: CASSLPGDAKNIQYF
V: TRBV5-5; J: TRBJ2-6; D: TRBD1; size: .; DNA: TGTGCCAGCAGCGCCTCCGGGACAGGGGGCGCGACTGGGGCCAACGTCCTGACTTTC; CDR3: CASSASGTGGATGANVLTF
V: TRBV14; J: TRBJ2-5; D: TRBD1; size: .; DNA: TGTGCCAGCAGCCAATTCAAGGGGGCGAGAGGCGGGGAGACCCAGTACTTC; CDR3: CASSQFKGARGGETQYF
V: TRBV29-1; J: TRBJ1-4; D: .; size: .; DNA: TGCAGCGCCCGGGGGGGAGTGGAAGAAAAACTGTTTTTT; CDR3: CSARGGVEEKLFF
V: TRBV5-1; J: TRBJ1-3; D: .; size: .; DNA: TGCGCCAGCAGCTTGGTTGGCACGGGAGGAAACACCATATATTTT; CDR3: CASSLVGTGGNTIYF
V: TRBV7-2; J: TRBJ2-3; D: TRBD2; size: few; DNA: TGTGCCAGCAGCTTACCCCGCGGGGCGGGGGTTGGGACAGATACGCAGTATTTT; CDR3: CASSLPRGAGVGTDTQYF
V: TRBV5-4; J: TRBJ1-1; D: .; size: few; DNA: TGTGCCAGCAGCGTACCACAGGGAAGTGGCACTGAAGCTTTCTTT; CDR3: CASSVPQGSGTEAFF
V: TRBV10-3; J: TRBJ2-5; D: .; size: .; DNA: TGTGCCATCAGTGAGTCGACTGGGAGGCAAGAGACCCAGTACTTC; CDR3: CAISESTGRQETQYF
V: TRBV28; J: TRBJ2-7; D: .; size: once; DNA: TGTGCCAGCACAGTTTCCGGACAGCTCAAAACCTACGAGCAGTACTTC; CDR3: CASTVSGQLKTYEQYF
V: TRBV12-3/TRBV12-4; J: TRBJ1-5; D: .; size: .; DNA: TGTGCCAGCAGTACAGACGGTCAGCCCCAGCATTTT; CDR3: CASSTDGQPQHF
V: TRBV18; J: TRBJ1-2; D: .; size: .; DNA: TGTGCCAGCTCCCTTACAGGAGGACTACCCTATGGCTACACCTTC; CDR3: CASSLTGGLPYGYTF
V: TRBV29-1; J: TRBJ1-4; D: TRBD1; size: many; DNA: TGCAGCGCCGAGGCCGGGACAGGGAGCGAAAAACTGTTTTTT; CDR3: CSAEAGTGSEKLFF
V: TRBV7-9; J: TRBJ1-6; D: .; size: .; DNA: TGTGCCAGCAGCCCCCAGGGGTATAATTCACCCCTCCACTTT; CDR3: CASSPQGYNSPLHF
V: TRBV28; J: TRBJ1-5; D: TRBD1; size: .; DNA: TGTGCCAGCAGTTTCCGGACAGGGAATACTCAGCCCCAGCATTTT; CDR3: CASSFRTGNTQPQHF
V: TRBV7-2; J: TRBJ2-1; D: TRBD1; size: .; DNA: TGTGCCAGCAGCTTAACAGGGGTGGAGCAGTTCTTC; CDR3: CASSLTGVEQFF
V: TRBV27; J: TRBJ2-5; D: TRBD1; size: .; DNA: TGTGCCAGCAGCCGGGTGAGACAGGGCTCGGAGACCCAGTACTTC; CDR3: CASSRVRQGSETQYF
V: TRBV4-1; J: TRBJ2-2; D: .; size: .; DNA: TGCGCCAGCAGCCAATTGGGCAGCAACACCGGGGAGCTGTTTTTT; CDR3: CASSQLGSNTGELFF
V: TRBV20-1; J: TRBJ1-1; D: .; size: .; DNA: TGCAGTGCCCCCCGGGGGTCGGAAGCTTTCTTT; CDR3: CSAPRGSEAFF
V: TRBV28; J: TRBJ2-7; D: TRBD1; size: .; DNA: TGTGCCAGCAGTTTTGGGGACCGGACAGGCAGTGGGGGCGAGCAGTACTTC; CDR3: CASSFGDRTGSGGEQYF
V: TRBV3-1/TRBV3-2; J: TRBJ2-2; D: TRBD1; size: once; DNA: TGTGCCAGCAGCCCGGGACAGGGGGAGAACACCGGGGAGCTGTTTTTT; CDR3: CASSPGQGENTGELFF
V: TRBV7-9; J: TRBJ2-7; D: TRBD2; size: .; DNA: TGTGCCAGCAGCCCTGCGGGGGGAAGGTACGAGCAGTACTTC; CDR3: CASSPAGGRYEQYF
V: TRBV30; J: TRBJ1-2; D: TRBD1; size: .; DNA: TGTGCCTGGAGCCGGGACAGCTATGGCTACACCTTC; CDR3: CAWSRDSYGYTF